This T cell receptor (beta chain) was sequenced in a study of human T cells and chemical hapten exposure (dated by TCRdb to the early 2020s). For context, the study as a whole: For sensitization, 2% DPC in acetone was applied to a roughly 2 cm by roughly 2 cm area of upper inner arm skin. Throughout the study period of about 23 weeks, patients also received therapeutic DPC doses to the scalp every week. Patch testing was done on the upper back using Finn chambers containing 0.01% DPC, and results were scored after 6 days according to International Contact Dermatitis Research Group standards. Alopecia areata with under or over 50% scalp involvement, alopecia totalis and alopecia universalis were represented in the patient cohort, which was mostly female. The libraries were sequenced as a pool, and the TCR yield per sample differed mostly because of small variations in library volumes within the pool. This study followed changes in the peripheral blood TCR repertoire in vivo during primary and secondary sensitization of alopecia patients to the hapten diphenylcyclopropenone (DPC). Blood was sampled from patients pre-sensitization (week 0) and at 2, 6 and about 24 weeks after DPC sensitization. For TCR sequencing, blood came from about 28 alopecia patients at anywhere from one to four time points (pre-sensitization, 2, 6 and 24 weeks). The full study reports these points: All patients had alopecia, a presumed autoimmune disease, so their immune response might differ from that of healthy individuals. After repeated subsampling, the strength of the expansion versus patch-test correlation and the threshold at which it became significant changed. Patch test score correlated positively with the number of PT1 expanded TCRs, reaching significance at thresholds 8, 16 and 32 but not at 4. DPC sensitization did not change the number of TCRs with a frequency above 1 in 1000, and there was no evidence of changes in global repertoire structure. Expanded TCRs formed significantly more large CDR3 similarity clusters than pre-sensitization or healthy control sets, consistent with antigen-driven responses.

Library prep was done by RACE. The sequencer listed for this sample is NextSeq 500. Library preparation attached unique molecular identifiers to individual cDNA molecules for quantitative, reproducible TCR counting. For every blood RNA sample, sequencing covered both the TCR alpha and TCR beta chains. On the authors' methods: The median number of TCRs per sample was approximately 98,000, ranging from about 23,224 to 690,600. V, J and CDR3 annotation of the TCR reads was performed with the Decombinator software suite. To make PS versus PT1 abundance plots, every sample was subsampled to the same number of TCRs (28,000). Expanded TCRs were defined as absent before sensitization and observed at least eight times at the 2-week time point. TCRdb reanalyzed the raw reads on its own, using fastp at Q25 for trimming and MiXCR for clone calling, and kept in-frame beta chains. Identical CDR3 protein sequences are pooled into one entry, listed with their most common genes and DNA. What appears here as the V and J calls and clone size reflects TCRdb's work, not the paper's. A total of nearly 350,000 distinct CDR3 sequences appear in this sample, roughly 6.9% of them only once. The leading ten clones occupy approximately 8% of the sample.

The sample's time point, from its label and the paper: patch test 1, 2 weeks after DPC sensitization. What this sample's treatment or condition label stands for: therapeutic diphenylcyclopropenone sensitization with weekly scalp DPC. At each patch-test visit, blood was drawn before the patch test was applied. Patients were considered eligible if aged 18 to 70, diagnosed with alopecia and deemed suitable for DPC therapy, and patients were excluded if pregnant. Total RNA was extracted from unfractionated whole blood that had been collected in Tempus Blood RNA tubes. Spanning cysteine to phenylalanine, the CDR3 consists of 19 amino acids. Only the CDR3 DNA is retained, 57 bases long and in frame from the first base. Relative to germline, V is missing 0 bases and J is missing 0 bases, with 12 bases of the junction outside any gene match. CDR1 and CDR2 were assigned from the germline V gene as SGHRS and YFSETQ.

Of note for this clonotype: Its binding antigen is unknown. It has no much larger one-base neighbor in the sample; base qualities were not kept.

Material: whole blood, obtained in connection with sensitization to the hapten diphenylcyclopropenone (DPC). Recombination joined TRBV5-1 with TRBJ2-7; 10 bases in between match TRBD2. This TCR came from a young woman with alopecia areata. Some clones in this sample may be carry-over from other donors' samples. The DNA sequence reads TGCGCCAGCAGCTTGGCCGCGGGTAGCGGGGGGCTAAGCTCCTACGAGCAGTACTTC. Protein translation: CASSLAAGSGGLSSYEQYF.